Listed below are T cell receptor beta chains from one sample, sequenced in a study of beta chain features in type 1 diabetes. The protocol was immunoSEQ multiplex PCR, while the TCRdb copy is restricted to in-frame clones and leaves out a portion. The sample consists of 300,000 or so clones, roughly a tenth of them appearing once. The sequencing sample was made of central memory CD4+ T cells from blood. These receptor sequences come from a man aged 25 to 40 with type 1 diabetes. The CDR3 runs from the conserved cysteine through the conserved F or W. A D gene is named only where the DNA matches it firmly. Size values are once, few and many counts, or a class for expanded clones, and some rows have none.

d_call	clone_size	j_call	v_call	cdr3_aa	cdr3_nt
-	few	TRBJ1-2	TRBV28	CASSRSSAPRYGYTF	TGTGCCAGCAGTCGTTCGTCAGCGCCCCGATATGGCTACACCTTC
-	-	TRBJ1-6	TRBV4-3	CASSLNYRDRNSPLHF	TGCGCCAGCAGCCTAAATTACAGGGATAGGAATTCACCCCTCCACTTT
TRBD1	few	TRBJ1-6	TRBV18	CASSPPLGTANSPLHF	TGTGCCAGCTCACCACCGTTGGGGACAGCTAATTCACCCCTCCACTTT
TRBD1	many	TRBJ1-6	TRBV19	CASSILAGTDDSPLHF	TGTGCCAGTAGTATTCTGGCTGGGACAGACGATTCACCCCTCCACTTT
TRBD1	-	TRBJ1-2	TRBV5-5	CASSLGQGEGYTF	TGTGCCAGCAGCTTGGGGCAGGGGGAAGGCTACACCTTC
TRBD1	few	TRBJ1-6	TRBV27	CASSRVSTGGYNSPLHF	TGTGCCAGCAGCAGAGTATCAACAGGGGGCTATAATTCACCCCTCCACTTT
TRBD1	few	TRBJ1-1	TRBV28	CASRDGQENTEAFF	TGTGCCAGCAGGGATGGACAGGAGAACACTGAAGCTTTCTTT
-	few	TRBJ2-3	TRBV9	CASSAISGQSTQYF	TGTGCCAGCAGCGCAATCTCAGGACAGAGTACGCAGTATTTT
-	-	TRBJ2-1	TRBV12-2	CASRPPRYNEQFF	TGTGCAAGTCGTCCGCCCCGATACAATGAGCAGTTCTTC
TRBD2	few	TRBJ2-5	TRBV9	CASSAGPSGGVQETQYF	TGTGCCAGCAGCGCAGGACCCAGCGGGGGAGTCCAAGAGACCCAGTACTTC
-	few	TRBJ2-5	TRBV7-2	CASKTARGPETQYF	TGTGCCAGCAAAACCGCGCGAGGCCCCGAGACCCAGTACTTC
TRBD1	few	TRBJ2-1	TRBV29-1	CSAPTGPPNEQFF	TGCAGCGCCCCGACAGGGCCTCCAAATGAGCAGTTCTTC
-	-	TRBJ2-5	TRBV2	CASSPSLDETQYF	TGTGCCAGCAGTCCTTCCTTGGATGAGACCCAGTACTTC
-	few	TRBJ1-6	TRBV5-6	CASSLVPGLTNSPLHF	TGTGCCAGCAGCTTGGTGCCCGGACTCACTAATTCACCCCTCCACTTT
TRBD2	few	TRBJ2-5	TRBV4-3	CASSQDKRGEETQYF	TGCGCCAGCAGCCAAGACAAGCGGGGGGAAGAGACCCAGTACTTC
-	few	TRBJ1-4	TRBV5-4	CASSQPGTGNEKLFF	TGCGCCAGCAGCCAACCAGGGACGGGTAATGAAAAACTGTTTTTT
-	-	TRBJ2-7	TRBV2	CASSGGSYEQYF	TGTGCCAGCAGTGGAGGCTCCTACGAGCAGTACTTC
-	-	TRBJ1-2	TRBV5-6	CASSLDDRNYGYTF	TGTGCCAGCAGCTTGGATGACAGAAACTATGGCTACACCTTC
-	-	TRBJ1-4	TRBV4-3	CASSQVRFLNEKLFF	TGCGCCAGCAGCCAAGTTAGGTTCTTAAATGAAAAACTGTTTTTT
TRBD1	few	TRBJ1-2	TRBV11-2	CASSLLGTGYGYTF	TGTGCCAGCAGCCTCTTGGGGACAGGCTATGGCTACACCTTC
-	many	TRBJ1-5	TRBV21-1	CASSWRDRGRNQPQHF	TGTGCCAGCAGCTGGCGCGACAGGGGGCGAAATCAGCCCCAGCATTTT
-	-	TRBJ2-5	TRBV28	CASSWPMGLQETQYF	TGTGCCAGCAGTTGGCCGATGGGACTCCAAGAGACCCAGTACTTC
TRBD2	few	TRBJ2-7	TRBV9	CASSPTSGPYEQYF	TGTGCCAGCAGCCCAACTAGCGGACCCTACGAGCAGTACTTC
-	few	TRBJ1-6	TRBV18	CASSPWEAYNSPLHF	TGTGCCAGCTCACCATGGGAGGCCTATAATTCACCCCTCCACTTT
TRBD1	-	TRBJ2-3	TRBV4-3	CASSLRSGQGTDTQYF	TGCGCCAGCAGCCTCCGATCGGGACAGGGAACAGATACGCAGTATTTT
-	-	TRBJ2-5	TRBV29-1	CSLEAGEETQYF	TGCAGCCTAGAGGCAGGGGAAGAGACCCAGTACTTC
-	-	TRBJ2-7	TRBV9	CASSPDGRSSYEQYF	TGTGCCAGCAGCCCCGACGGGCGGAGCTCCTACGAGCAGTACTTC
-	few	TRBJ2-1	TRBV5-8	CASSIHGFGEQFF	TGTGCCAGCAGCATACATGGGTTTGGTGAGCAGTTCTTC
TRBD1	many	TRBJ1-1	TRBV28	CASSFLRAGGLEAFF	TGTGCCAGCAGTTTCCTCAGGGCAGGGGGCTTGGAAGCTTTCTTT
-	few	TRBJ2-1	TRBV28	CASSLYSGYNEQFF	TGTGCCAGCAGTTTATATTCGGGGTACAATGAGCAGTTCTTC
-	many	TRBJ1-6	TRBV11-1	CASSLGRTLHF	TGTGCCAGCAGCTTAGGGAGAACCCTCCACTTT
-	few	TRBJ2-1	TRBV4-3	CASSQGGNAYNEQFF	TGCGCCAGCAGCCAAGGGGGGAATGCCTACAATGAGCAGTTCTTC
-	few	TRBJ2-1	TRBV2	CASSVKQVGHNEQFF	TGTGCCAGCAGTGTCAAACAGGTGGGCCACAATGAGCAGTTCTTC